This passage covers 8 T cell receptor beta chains from one sample sequenced in a study of human T cells and chemical hapten exposure. The time point is: patch test 1, 2 weeks after DPC sensitization. Sample treatment: therapeutic diphenylcyclopropenone sensitization with weekly scalp DPC. Total RNA extraction was carried out from unfractionated whole blood. TCRdb ran MiXCR on the RACE reads and lists one entry per CDR3 protein. The sample holds 35,000 or so distinct CDR3 sequences, around 6.8% seen once. The material sequenced was whole blood, taken in connection with sensitization to the hapten diphenylcyclopropenone (DPC). All receptors come from a woman aged 25 to 39 with alopecia areata. Some clones in this sample may be carry-over from other donors' samples.

The genes are TRBV4-1 and TRBJ2-7; D is perhaps TRBD1 (6 bases). The length of the CDR3 is 13 residues. Germline V CDR1 and CDR2: MGHRA, YSYEKL. Between the trimmed V and J ends, which lost 2 bases and 10 bases, there was a span of 15 bases. CDR3 DNA sequence: TGCGCCAGCAGCCAATCCACCGGGACACCCCAGTACTTC. Amino acids: CASSQSTGTPQYF.

A few counts support this clonotype. The chain links TRBV6-6 to TRBJ1-1, with 9 bases identical to TRBD1. Looked up from germline, CDR1 is MNHNY and CDR2 is SVGAGI (reference sequence). The ends lost 6 bases at V and 8 bases at J; junction bases unmatched: 7. The CDR3 contains 13 residues. CDR3 sequence reads: CASRTTGGPEAFF. CDR3 coding DNA: TGTGCCAGCAGAACGACAGGGGGGCCGGAAGCTTTCTTT.

This clonotype was detected only a few times. The genes are TRBV27 and TRBJ2-5; 11 positions match TRBD2. Germline V gene data show CDR1 as MNHEY and CDR2 as SMNVEV (reference sequence). This CDR3 is 15 amino acids long. J lost 4 bases, V lost 8 bases, and 9 bases had no gene match. For the CDR3, the DNA is TGTGCCAGCGGTTATAGCGGGGGGGCGGGAGAGACCCAGTACTTC. Translated: CASGYSGGAGETQYF.

This clonotype was found many times. The chain is built from TRBV18 and TRBJ1-4; D is perhaps TRBD1 (5 bases). CDR3 length equals 18 residues. CDR1 KGHSH and CDR2 LQKENI come from the germline V gene. The V and J ends lost 1 base and 0 bases respectively, with 15 bases between them. CDR3 loop: CASSPRGTPGATNEKLFF. The CDR3 DNA sequence: TGTGCCAGCTCACCACGTGGCACCCCGGGGGCAACTAATGAAAAACTGTTTTTT. Full variable domain (remainder filled in from reference TRBV18 and TRBJ1-4): NAGVMQNPRHLVRRRGQEARLRCSPMKGHSHVYWYRQLPEEGLKFMVYLQKENIIDESGMPKERFSAEFPKEGPSILRIQQVVRGDSAAYFCASSPRGTPGATNEKLFFGSGTQLSVL.

This clonotype occurred a few times. This rearrangement joins TRBV9 to TRBJ2-1, with TRBD2 identical over 11 bases. The germline CDR1 and CDR2 sequences are SGDLS and YYNGEE. This CDR3 is built from 13 residues. Trimming at V came to 4 bases and at J to 9 bases, leaving 3 bases not matched to a gene. In DNA, the CDR3 is TGTGCCAGCAGCTTTAGCGGGGGGGCTGAGCAGTTCTTC. Its translation is CASSFSGGAEQFF. Looking up the rest from reference TRBV9 and TRBJ2-1 gives the full variable domain: DSGVTQTPKHLITATGQRVTLRCSPRSGDLSVYWYQQSLDQGLQFLIQYYNGEERAKGNILERFSAQQFPDLHSELNLSSLELGDSALYFCASSFSGGAEQFFGPGTRLTVL.

V and J are TRBV4-3 and TRBJ2-7; D call uncertain. The CDR3 runs 13 residues. V dropped 4 bases and J dropped 6 bases, with 13 bases sitting between them. In germline, CDR1 is LGHNA, CDR2 YSLEER. CDR3: CASSPNGAAEQYF. The CDR3, as DNA: TGCGCCAGCAGCCCAAACGGCGCCGCCGAGCAGTACTTC.

This clonotype was seen at least ten times. V is TRBV7-8 and J is TRBJ2-3; perhaps TRBD2 as D (7 bases). The germline V gene encodes CDR1 SGHVS and CDR2 FQNEAQ. V was trimmed by 4 bases and J by 1 base, leaving 21 bases between them. This CDR3 comprises 18 residues. Here the CDR3 reads CASSSLGGASSGTDTQYF. The CDR3 DNA is TGTGCCAGCAGCTCCCTGGGGGGGGCCTCCTCTGGCACAGATACGCAGTATTTT.

This clonotype was detected a few times. CDR3 in amino acids: CASRRDSYNEQFF. The CDR3 nucleotides are TGTGCCAGCAGGCGGGACTCCTACAATGAGCAGTTCTTC. The gene calls are TRBV12-3 or TRBV12-4 and TRBJ2-1, with a possible D match to TRBD2 (6 bases). The length of the CDR3 is 13 residues. V lost 6 bases and J 0 bases, leaving 6 bases between the germline ends.